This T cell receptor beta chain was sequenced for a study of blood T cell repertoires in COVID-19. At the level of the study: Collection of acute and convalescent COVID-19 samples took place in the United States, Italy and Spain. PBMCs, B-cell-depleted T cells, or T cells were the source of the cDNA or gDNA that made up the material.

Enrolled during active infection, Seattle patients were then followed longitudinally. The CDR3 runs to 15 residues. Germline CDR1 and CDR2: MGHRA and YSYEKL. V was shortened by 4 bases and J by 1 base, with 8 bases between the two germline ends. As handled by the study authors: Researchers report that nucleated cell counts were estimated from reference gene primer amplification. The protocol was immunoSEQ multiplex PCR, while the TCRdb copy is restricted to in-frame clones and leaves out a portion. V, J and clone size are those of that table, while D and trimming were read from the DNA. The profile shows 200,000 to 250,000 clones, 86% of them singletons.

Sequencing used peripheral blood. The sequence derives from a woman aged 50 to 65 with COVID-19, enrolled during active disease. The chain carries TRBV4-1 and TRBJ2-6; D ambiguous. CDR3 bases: TGCGCCAGCAGCCGACAAATATCTGGGGCCAACGTCCTGACTTTC. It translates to CASSRQISGANVLTF.